These 5 T cell receptor beta chains originate from one sample sequenced in a study of spatial heterogeneity in lung cancer. Antigen specificity for these receptors is unknown. Study-wide results and caveats: For expanded intratumoral alpha and beta TCRs, counts tracked tumor mutation counts.

Specified time point: sample taken at primary tumor resection. In TCRdb, the 5' RACE reads were re-called with MiXCR into one record per CDR3 protein. The data contain around 20,000 distinct CDR3 sequences, around 2.8% of them singletons. The source was lung tumor tissue, collected at surgery. The origin of the receptors is a male donor with early-stage non-small cell lung cancer.

The table lists this clonotype with many counts. V and J are TRBV7-9 and TRBJ1-1; D is undetermined. Germline-derived CDR1 and CDR2 are SEHNR and FQNEAQ (reference sequence). V lost 1 base and J 4 bases, leaving 16 bases between the germline ends. The CDR3 runs 16 residues. The DNA for the CDR3 is TGTGCCAGCAGCTTAGGTTGGCCGGGTTGGAGCACTGAAGCTTTCTTT. Translated, it gives CASSLGWPGWSTEAFF.

This clonotype was seen repeatedly, ten times or more. Being one base from a much bigger clone, this may be a read error. The CDR3 does not close with the conserved phenylalanine or tryptophan, likely indicating a read error. The chain employs TRBV5-4 and TRBJ2-7; D is perhaps TRBD1 (6 bases). This CDR3 is 15 amino acids long. V shed 0 bases and J shed 0 bases, with 10 bases lying between them. Germline V gives CDR1 SGHNT, CDR2 YYREEE (reference sequence). The CDR3, as DNA: TGTGCCAGCAGCTTGGTAGCACAGGGCTCCTACGAGCAGTACTCC. It codes for CASSLVAQGSYEQYS.

This clonotype was found many times. The CDR3 coding sequence is TGTGCCATCAGTGATTCGAAGGGTACCTACGAGCAGTACTTC. Encoded protein: CAISDSKGTYEQYF. The rearrangement joins TRBV10-3 to TRBJ2-7, with D unclear. V gave up 3 bases and J gave up 2 bases, with 11 bases separating them. The CDR3 length is 14 residues. Germline V gene data show CDR1 as ENHRY and CDR2 as SYGVKD.

This clonotype was observed at least ten times. The chain links TRBV5-1 to TRBJ1-2, with D possibly being TRBD1 (6 bases). V shed 4 bases and J shed 3 bases, with 16 bases lying between them. Looked up from germline, CDR1 is SGHRS and CDR2 is YFSETQ. The CDR3 has 15 amino acids. CDR3 coding DNA: TGCGCCAGCAGCCCGGACGGGGGCATGGACTATGGCTACACCTTC. Translated, it gives CASSPDGGMDYGYTF.

This clonotype was counted ten times or more. This chain uses TRBV27 with TRBJ2-3; D is perhaps TRBD2 (6 bases). The length of the CDR3 is 14 residues. Germline CDR1 reads MNHEY; CDR2 reads SMNVEV (reference sequence). Between the trimmed V and J ends, which lost 7 bases and 4 bases, there was a span of 15 bases. CDR3 nucleotides: TGTGCCAGCAACCTAGGGCTAGCGCCAGATACGCAGTATTTT. As protein: CASNLGLAPDTQYF.